A single sample gave rise to the 27 T cell receptor beta chains below, sequenced in a study of tumor-infiltrating lymphocytes in primary liver carcinoma. Co-extracted RNA and DNA came from roughly 20-30 mg of unsorted bulk tissue. From roughly 0.55 ug of total RNA, TCR beta-specific cDNA was reverse-transcribed using a constant-region primer. Researchers made the TCR beta libraries by running three nested multiplex PCR rounds with slightly modified ARM-PCR. The first two PCR rounds used TRBV1-TRBV30 primers with a Cbeta primer, roughly 10 cycles each. Each CDR3 protein is one row after TCRdb ran MiXCR on the multiplex PCR reads. The table records 150,000 to 200,000 distinct CDR3 sequences, 85% of them present only once. Material: tumor tissue from primary liver carcinoma. The receptors derive from a man aged 35-49 years with primary liver carcinoma and hepatitis B virus infection.

A note on this clonotype: One end of the junction varies from germline; a read error may be responsible. The V gene is TRBV6-2 or TRBV6-3, the J gene TRBJ2-1, with 7 bases that match TRBD1. Germline CDR1 MNHEY, CDR2 SVGEGT. The CDR3 extends over 15 amino acids. The CDR3 DNA sequence: TGTGCCAGCACATCAGGGGGTTTCGGGACCAATGACCAGTTCTTC. It yields the protein CASTSGGFGTNDQFF.

About this clonotype: Likely a read error: the CDR3 ends without its conserved phenylalanine or tryptophan. The chain's CDR3 is CASSQRQVRVTDTQYL. Here the CDR3 DNA reads TGTGCCAGCAGCCAACGACAGGTGAGAGTGACAGATACGCAGTATTTG. The V call is TRBV14, the J call TRBJ2-3; D perhaps matches TRBD1 (6 bases). Trimming stripped 2 bases from V and 3 bases from J, with 15 bases between. The CDR3 is 16 residues long. Germline V gene lookup returns CDR1 SGHDN and CDR2 FVKESK.

The V and J genes are TRBV6-6 and TRBJ2-3; possibly TRBD2 for D (5 bases). Germline V gene data show CDR1 as MNHNY and CDR2 as SVGAGI (reference sequence). V was pared by 5 bases and J by 11 bases, with 14 bases between. The CDR3 is made up of 12 amino acids. CDR3 DNA: TGTGCCAGCAGTCAGGACTCCAATCTGCAGTATTTT. Protein sequence: CASSQDSNLQYF.

This clonotype came up many times. V is TRBV12-3 or TRBV12-4 and J is TRBJ1-3; tentatively, D is TRBD1 (5 bases). This CDR3 has 14 amino acids. Between the trimmed V and J ends, which lost 4 bases and 3 bases, there was a span of 10 bases. The CDR3 nucleotides read TGTGCCAGCAGTTCGAGACAGCTTGGAAACACCATATATTTT. Its protein is CASSSRQLGNTIYF.

The chain combines TRBV6-1 with TRBJ1-5; no definite D call. Germline V gene lookup returns CDR1 MNHNS and CDR2 SASEGT. This CDR3 contains 14 residues. The ends were cut back, 6 bases at V and 9 bases at J, with 18 bases in the middle. The CDR3 DNA reads TGTGCCAGCAGCGAGGTGAGGGAAAAGACGCCCCAGCATTTT. Translation: CASSEVREKTPQHF.

A note on this clonotype: A junction boundary mismatches the germline segment, possibly from a read error. This chain uses TRBV12-3 or TRBV12-4 with TRBJ2-1; 9 bases line up with TRBD1. This CDR3 has 13 residues. CDR3 DNA: TGTACCAGCAGACAGGGGGGCAGGGATGAGCAGTTCTTC. It specifies CTSRQGGRDEQFF.

A word on this clonotype: The junction departs from the called germline gene at one end, perhaps through a read error. The rearrangement uses TRBV6-2 or TRBV6-3 and TRBJ1-2, with unresolved D. The CDR3 has 14 amino acids. Germline V CDR1 and CDR2: MNHEY, SVGEGT. The CDR3 DNA is TGTGCCAGCAGTCGTGACGGAACTATTAATGGCTACAGTTTC. Translating gives CASSRDGTINGYSF.

Of note for this clonotype: The germline gene is not matched at one end of the junction; a read error may be the cause. The chain combines TRBV5-4 with TRBJ1-6; possibly TRBD1 for D (6 bases). Germline assignment: CDR1 SGHNT and CDR2 YYREEE (reference sequence). The CDR3 is 14 residues long. The chain's CDR3 is CASIYGTQNSPFHF. CDR3 nucleotides: TGTGCCAGCATCTACGGGACACAGAATTCACCCTTCCACTTT.

Comments on this clonotype: Sequence at one end of the junction differs from germline and may be a read error. The chain links TRBV28 to TRBJ2-7; TRBD1 aligns across 7 bases. Germline V CDR1 and CDR2: MDHEN, SYDVKM. The CDR3 covers 14 residues. The CDR3 nucleotides are TGTGCCAGCAGTTTTACAGGGGCCTCCTACGAGCACTCCTTC. Protein product: CASSFTGASYEHSF. Based on the CDR3 plus reference TRBV28 and TRBJ2-7, the full variable domain is DVKVTQSSRYLVKRTGEKVFLECVQDMDHENMFWYRQDPGLGLRLIYFSYDVKMKEKGDIPEGYSVSREKKERFSLILESASTNQTSMYLCASSFTGASYEHSFGPGTRLTVT.

Details on this clonotype: The conserved final phenylalanine or tryptophan is absent from the CDR3, which likely points to a read error. The chain carries TRBV29-1 and TRBJ2-5, with TRBD1 identical over 8 bases. Germline V CDR1 and CDR2: SQVTM, ANQGSEA. The ends lost 1 base at V and 4 bases at J; junction bases unmatched: 8. The CDR3 has 15 residues. The CDR3 spells CSVEGDRRRAETQYS. In DNA form, the CDR3 reads TGCAGCGTTGAAGGGGACAGGAGGCGAGCAGAGACCCAGTACTCC.

This rearrangement joins TRBV12-3 or TRBV12-4 to TRBJ2-7, with a tentative D call TRBD2 (5 bases). V was cut by 6 bases and J by 9 bases, with 15 bases left in between. The length of the CDR3 is 12 residues. The CDR3: CASRLSAGRQYF. In DNA form, the CDR3 reads TGTGCCAGCAGATTGTCGGCGGGCCGGCAGTACTTC.

With respect to this clonotype: With a much larger clone just one base away, this may be a read error. The rearrangement uses TRBV28 and TRBJ2-2, with 8 bases that match TRBD2. Trimming removed 2 bases from V and 3 bases from J; junction bases left unmatched: 11. The germline gives CDR1 MDHEN, CDR2 SYDVKM. The CDR3 totals 18 residues. In nucleotides, the CDR3 is TGTGCCAGCAGTTTAGAGGTTCGAGCGGGAGTAGACACCGGGGAGCTGTTTTTT. Translated, it gives CASSLEVRAGVDTGELFF.

About this clonotype: The CDR3 end shows no conserved phenylalanine or tryptophan, and so a read error is likely. V and J are TRBV4-3 and TRBJ2-7; TRBD1 agrees at 7 bases. The CDR3 contains 15 residues. CDR1 is LGHNA, CDR2 YSLEER, per germline. Trimming took 2 bases from V and 7 from J; bases not matched to a gene: 11. CDR3 loop: CASSQTPTRDSEQYY. The CDR3 DNA sequence: TGCGCCAGCAGCCAAACCCCAACCCGGGACAGTGAGCAGTACTAC.

This chain connects TRBV6-6 to TRBJ2-4; 8 bases align to TRBD1. Trimming took 6 bases from V and 7 from J; bases not matched to a gene: 11. CDR1 and CDR2 from the germline V gene are MNHNY and SVGAGI (reference sequence). The CDR3 spans 15 residues. Here the CDR3 reads CASRPGQGTSNIQYF. CDR3 coding DNA: TGTGCCAGCAGGCCAGGACAGGGTACTAGTAACATTCAGTACTTC.

The chain is built from TRBV28 and TRBJ2-1; 8 bases align to TRBD2. V dropped 10 bases and J dropped 16; count of bases not matched to a gene: 21. Germline V gene lookup returns CDR1 MDHEN and CDR2 SYDVKM. The CDR3 runs to 14 residues. The CDR3 bases are TGTGCCAACAAAGCAAGGGCGGCGGGACTAGATGTATTCTTC. This sequence encodes CANKARAAGLDVFF.

In the case of this clonotype: The junction departs from the called germline gene at one end, perhaps through a read error. This chain links TRBV12-3 or TRBV12-4 with TRBJ1-2; TRBD1 is a possible D gene (6 bases). This CDR3 is built from 12 residues. The CDR3 nucleotides are TGTGCCAGCAACCCACAGGGTGGGGGCTGCAGCTTC. Protein sequence: CASNPQGGGCSF.

Concerning this clonotype: Just one base apart from a much larger clone, this may be a read error. The chain carries TRBV5-4 and TRBJ2-1; D is unresolved. V dropped 0 bases and J dropped 8 bases, with 15 bases sitting between them. CDR1 SGHNT and CDR2 YYREEE come from the germline V gene (reference sequence). This CDR3 has 15 amino acids. DNA of the CDR3: TGTGCCAGCAGCTTGGGCGGACCGGCTTGGGATGAGCAGTTCTTC. It encodes CASSLGGPAWDEQFF.

The CDR3 nucleotides read TGTGTAGGCATCACAGGACAGGGGCAAGAGACCCAGTACTTC. Amino acid sequence: CVGITGQGQETQYF. The chain employs TRBV5-6 and TRBJ2-5, with 9 bases lining up with TRBD1. Germline loops: CDR1 SGHDT, CDR2 YYEEEE. The CDR3 runs to 14 residues.

This chain connects TRBV9 to TRBJ2-6; TRBD1 matches 9 bases. The CDR3 is 19 amino acids. V shed 3 bases and J 3 bases; nucleotides not matched to a gene: 13. CDR1 and CDR2 from the germline V gene are SGDLS and YYNGEE. This CDR3 reads CASSAGYRGRVSGANVLTF. CDR3 nucleotide sequence: TGTGCCAGCAGCGCGGGATACAGGGGGCGCGTGAGTGGGGCCAACGTCCTGACTTTC.

A word on this clonotype: At one end the junction does not follow the germline gene, possibly because of a read error. The chain employs TRBV11-2 and TRBJ1-1; D unresolved. CDR1 and CDR2 from the germline V gene are SGHAT and FQNNGV. The CDR3 length is 16 residues. This CDR3 is CASRLDFRWANTKAFF. The CDR3 nucleotides read TGTGCCAGCAGGTTAGACTTTAGATGGGCGAACACTAAAGCTTTCTTT. The full variable domain, its missing parts supplied by reference TRBV11-2 and TRBJ1-1, is EAGVAQSPRYKIIEKRQSVAFWCNPISGHATLYWYQQILGQGPKLLIQFQNNGVVDDSQLPKDRFSAERLKGVDSTLKIQPAKLEDSAVYLCASRLDFRWANTKAFFGQGTRLTVV.

Note on this clonotype: At one of its ends the junction is not consistent with the germline gene, which may arise from a read error. V and J are TRBV11-2 and TRBJ2-5, with TRBD1 matching 7 bases. The germline V gene has CDR1 SGHAT and CDR2 FQNNGV. This CDR3 region has 14 residues. The CDR3 loop reads CAGSSGQRQETHYF. CDR3 sequence (DNA): TGTGCCGGCAGCTCGGGACAGCGCCAAGAGACCCACTACTTC. Drawing the rest from reference TRBV11-2 and TRBJ2-5, the complete variable domain is EAGVAQSPRYKIIEKRQSVAFWCNPISGHATLYWYQQILGQGPKLLIQFQNNGVVDDSQLPKDRFSAERLKGVDSTLKIQPAKLEDSAVYLCAGSSGQRQETHYFGPGTRLLVL.

As concerns this clonotype: Given a much more abundant clone one base away, this may be a read error. The chain is built from TRBV30 and TRBJ2-4; D possibly corresponds to TRBD2 (5 bases). This CDR3 region has 17 residues. The germline V gene has CDR1 GTSNPN and CDR2 SVGIG (reference sequence). The CDR3 is CAGSVRTGALAKNIQYF. The CDR3 DNA follows: TGTGCCGGGAGTGTACGAACCGGAGCTTTAGCCAAAAACATTCAGTACTTC.

Concerning this clonotype itself: A read error may produce the germline difference seen at one junction end. This sequence joins TRBV4-2 and TRBJ2-1, with 7 bases fitting TRBD2. This CDR3 has 16 residues. The germline V gene has CDR1 LGHNA and CDR2 YNFKEQ. CDR3 coding DNA: TGTGACAGCAGCCACGAGAGCAGCGGGAAATACAATGAGCAGTTCTTC. Amino acid sequence: CDSSHESSGKYNEQFF.

This clonotype was picked up one time. This chain joins TRBV7-9 and TRBJ1-6; D might be TRBD1 (5 bases). Germline CDR1 and CDR2: SEHNR and FQNEAQ (reference sequence). This CDR3 has 14 amino acids. The CDR3 nucleotides are TGTGTCAGTAGCTCAGACAGCTATAATTCACCCCTCCACTTT. Translating gives CVSSSDSYNSPLHF.

About this clonotype: A junction boundary mismatches the germline segment, possibly from a read error. The V and J genes are TRBV7-8 and TRBJ2-5; D might be TRBD2 (6 bases). This CDR3 has 14 residues. CDR1 is SGHVS, CDR2 FQNEAQ, per germline. CDR3 loop: CASNLGSGQETQYF. The CDR3 DNA is TGTGCCAGCAACTTGGGTAGCGGCCAAGAAACCCAGTACTTC.

The rearrangement uses TRBV5-1 and TRBJ2-7; D is unclear. Trimming shortened V by 0 bases and J by 1 base, and 11 bases separated the two germline ends. Germline V gene sequence: CDR1 SGHRS, CDR2 YFSETQ. This CDR3 is 15 amino acids long. The CDR3 is CASSLVGAVSYEQYF. The CDR3, as DNA: TGCGCCAGCAGCTTGGTCGGCGCAGTATCCTACGAGCAGTACTTC.

The chain recombines TRBV5-4 with TRBJ2-3; D remains unclear. Trimming stripped 1 base from V and 14 bases from J, with 17 bases between. CDR1 and CDR2 (germline): SGHNT, YYREEE (reference sequence). This CDR3 comprises 13 residues. The CDR3 is CASSLPYTDMRYF. The CDR3 nucleotides read TGTGCCAGCAGCTTGCCCTATACAGATATGCGGTATTTT.